Listed here is a single T cell receptor (beta chain). The sample originates from a study of cytomegalovirus exposure and HLA in healthy donors. The CDR3 is made up of 14 amino acids. With V trimmed by 3 bases and J by 5 bases, 1 base remained unmatched. Germline CDR1 and CDR2: KGHSH and LQKENI. Primers included in the PCR were 60 Vbeta and 13 Jbeta primers. Here immunoSEQ multiplex PCR was the method, and the copy in TCRdb shows in-frame clones only, minus some. The table includes about 140,000 clones, just under 85% detected once. V gene TRBV18 combines with J gene TRBJ2-4; the match to TRBD1 covers 10 bases. Sequencing input: PBMCs. The TCR originated in a woman aged 40 to 55 in good health and CMV-seronegative. The CDR3 sequence: CASSPGTGENIQYF. The CDR3 DNA reads TGTGCCAGCTCACCCGGGACAGGGGAAAACATTCAGTACTTC.